Shown below are 32 T cell receptor beta chains from a single sample sequenced in a study of glioma-infiltrating T cells. The iRepertoire nested amplicon-rescue multiplex PCR amplified TCR alpha and beta CDR3s from RNA. TCRdb re-analysed the multiplex PCR reads in MiXCR, keeping a single row per CDR3 protein. This repertoire shows 300,000 to 450,000 distinct CDR3 sequences, 41% found once; its top ten account for 12%. Material for sequencing was glioma tissue, nonneoplastic brain tissue, or PBMCs (not recorded which). The source is a human donor with low-grade glioma or glioblastoma, undergoing nonglioma brain surgery, or in good health (not recorded which).

In its sample, this clonotype was seen a few times. The J gene is TRBJ2-6, the V gene TRBV27; 11 bases match TRBD2. The CDR3 runs to 17 residues. J lost 0 bases, V lost 4 bases, and 2 bases had no gene match. Germline CDR1 MNHEY, CDR2 SMNVEV (reference sequence). In nucleotides, the CDR3 is TGTGCCAGCAGTTGGCTAGCGGGGGGCTCTGGGGCCAACGTCCTGACTTTC. It translates to CASSWLAGGSGANVLTF.

V usage is TRBV4-2 and J usage is TRBJ2-7; 8 nucleotides line up with TRBD1. Germline CDR1 reads LGHNA; CDR2 reads YNFKEQ. This CDR3 comprises 15 residues. V trimming: 0 bases; J trimming: 7 bases; junction bases outside the gene matches: 8. The CDR3 bases are TGTGCCAGCAGCCAAGAAGGCTCAGGGGGCTTGGAGCAGTACTTC. The encoded protein is CASSQEGSGGLEQYF.

This clonotype was seen many times. CDR3 DNA sequence: TGTGCCAGCAGTTTATACGGGGGACGCCGGGAGCAGTACTTC. This encodes CASSLYGGRREQYF. The gene calls are TRBV28 and TRBJ2-7; D is perhaps TRBD2 (6 bases). The CDR3 is 14 amino acids. V lost 1 base to trimming and J lost 7 bases, with 14 bases between them. Looked up from germline, CDR1 is MDHEN and CDR2 is SYDVKM.

The rearrangement joins TRBV28 to TRBJ2-6; no clear D. There are 13 residues in the CDR3. Germline V CDR1 and CDR2: MDHEN, SYDVKM. Trimming stripped 6 bases from V and 1 base from J, with 4 bases between. The CDR3 bases are TGTGCCAGCAGGGATTCTGGGGCCAACGTCCTGACTTTC. This sequence encodes CASRDSGANVLTF.

V usage is TRBV2 and J usage is TRBJ2-3; 7 nucleotides align to TRBD2. Per germline, CDR1 SNHLY and CDR2 FYNNEI. There are 14 residues in the CDR3. V lost 5 bases to trimming and J lost 5 bases; unmatched junction nucleotides: 7. The CDR3 protein is CASSPGLTRDTQYF. In DNA form, the CDR3 reads TGTGCCAGCAGTCCGGGACTAACCCGAGATACGCAGTATTTT.

The sample holds many counts of this clonotype. The chain combines TRBV7-9 with TRBJ1-2, with 9 bases aligning to TRBD1. Germline trimming cut 1 base from V and 7 bases from J; bases unmatched to any gene: 4. Germline V CDR1 and CDR2: SEHNR, FQNEAQ (reference sequence). CDR3 length: 14 residues. The CDR3 reads CASSLGTGDRGYTF. CDR3 nucleotide sequence: TGTGCCAGCAGCTTAGGGACAGGGGATCGTGGCTACACCTTC.

There are a few counts of this clonotype. The rearrangement links TRBV14 to TRBJ2-1; 9 nucleotides agree with TRBD2. The CDR3 sequence is 16 residues long. Germline V gene data show CDR1 as SGHDN and CDR2 as FVKESK. Unmatched junction bases numbered 12, after V lost 4 bases and J lost 8 bases. The CDR3 region is CASSRVPGLATHEQFF. The DNA for the CDR3 is TGTGCCAGCAGCCGCGTGCCGGGACTAGCAACCCATGAGCAGTTCTTC.

About this clonotype itself: Sequence at one end of the junction differs from germline and may be a read error. The gene calls are TRBV7-2 and TRBJ2-3, with no clear D. The germline V gene encodes CDR1 SGHTA and CDR2 FQGNSA. CDR3 length: 13 residues. The CDR3 loop is CASSLVRRDTHYF. The CDR3, as DNA: TGTGCCAGCAGCTTAGTACGGCGAGATACGCATTATTTT.

This chain uses TRBV3-1 with TRBJ1-1; TRBD1 might be the D (6 bases). The germline gives CDR1 LGHDT, CDR2 YNNKEL (reference sequence). V was cut by 8 bases and J by 5 bases, with 15 bases left in between. The CDR3 runs 13 residues. The CDR3 loop reads CASEWDKGTEAFF. The CDR3 nucleotides are TGTGCCAGCGAGTGGGACAAAGGAACTGAAGCTTTCTTT.

This clonotype occurred a few times. The chain combines TRBV7-2 with TRBJ2-1; D gene uncertain. V shed 1 base and J shed 10 bases, with 8 bases lying between them. CDR1 is SGHTA and CDR2 is FQGNSA in the germline V gene. CDR3 length equals 12 residues. The CDR3 region has the DNA TGTGCCAGCAGCTTAGGGTATCGGGAGCAGTTCTTC. Translation gives CASSLGYREQFF. The variable domain in full, with the rest retrieved from reference TRBV7-2 and TRBJ2-1, is GAGVSQSPSNKVTEKGKDVELRCDPISGHTALYWYRQSLGQGLEFLIYFQGNSAPDKSGLPSDRFSAERTGGSVSTLTIQRTQQEDSAVYLCASSLGYREQFFGPGTRLTVL.

J is TRBJ2-5 and V is TRBV20-1; maybe TRBD1 (6 bases). CDR3 length: 14 amino acids. Trimming left V 6 bases short and J 2 bases short, with 16 bases between. Germline loops: CDR1 DFQATT, CDR2 SNEGSKA (reference sequence). The CDR3 bases are TGCAGTGCCCATACCGCAGGGGTACAAGAGACCCAGTACTTC. Translation gives CSAHTAGVQETQYF.

The CDR3 loop is CASSDWDARTEAFF. In DNA, the CDR3 is TGTGCCAGCAGCGACTGGGACGCGAGGACTGAAGCTTTCTTT. This chain links TRBV7-9 with TRBJ1-1; D may be TRBD1 (5 bases). This CDR3 has 14 residues. V was trimmed by 5 bases and J by 5 bases, leaving 15 bases between them. The germline V gene encodes CDR1 SEHNR and CDR2 FQNEAQ (reference sequence).

The chain joins TRBV4-1 to TRBJ2-2; D may be TRBD2 (6 bases). This CDR3 has 19 amino acids. V lost 4 bases and J 5 bases, leaving 26 bases between the germline ends. Germline CDR1 reads MGHRA; CDR2 reads YSYEKL. The CDR3 sequence: CASSPRLSGGEEATGELFF. For the CDR3, the DNA is TGCGCCAGCAGCCCCCGCCTTAGCGGCGGCGAGGAGGCGACCGGGGAGCTGTTTTTT.

This clonotype was seen ten or more times. The chain carries TRBV27 and TRBJ1-5, with 9 positions matching TRBD1. Germline loops: CDR1 MNHEY, CDR2 SMNVEV (reference sequence). After removal of 5 bases from V and 4 bases from J, the junction contained 6 bases not matched to a gene. The CDR3 spans 15 residues. DNA of the CDR3: TGTGCCAGCAGTAAGACAGGGGGAATTAATCAGCCCCAGCATTTT. This encodes CASSKTGGINQPQHF.

With respect to this clonotype: At one of its ends the junction is not consistent with the germline gene, which may arise from a read error. This sequence joins TRBV6-5 and TRBJ2-3, with 13 bases lining up with TRBD2. There are 14 residues in the CDR3. Germline loops: CDR1 MNHEY, CDR2 SVGAGI. The CDR3 loop is CASSLGLAGDTRYF. The DNA for the CDR3 is TGTGCCAGCAGTTTAGGACTAGCGGGAGATACGCGGTATTTT.

CDR3 in amino acids: CASSPQGSNTEAFF. As DNA, the CDR3 is TGTGCCAGCTCACCCCAGGGGTCGAACACTGAAGCTTTCTTT. The chain has TRBV18 and TRBJ1-1; possible D gene TRBD1, 6 bases. The ends were cut back, 3 bases at V and 1 base at J, with 9 bases in the middle. CDR3 length: 14 amino acids. Germline V gene data show CDR1 as KGHSH and CDR2 as LQKENI.

About this clonotype itself: A junction end diverges from the germline sequence, so it may reflect a read error. J is TRBJ2-5 and V is TRBV14, with D uncertain. The length of the CDR3 is 13 residues. Germline CDR1 is SGHDN and CDR2 is FVKESK. CDR3 nucleotide sequence: TGTGCCAGCACCCAAGAGGTAGCCGGGACCCAGTACTTC. Translating gives CASTQEVAGTQYF.

The chain recombines TRBV7-2 with TRBJ1-2; D gene uncertain. V lost 4 bases and J lost 7, with 10 bases in between. From germline, CDR1 is SGHTA and CDR2 FQGNSA. This CDR3 is built from 12 residues. The CDR3 loop reads CASSSTRSGYTF. The CDR3 DNA is TGTGCCAGCAGCTCTACTCGATCTGGCTACACCTTC.

The J gene is TRBJ1-1, the V gene TRBV24-1; D call uncertain. From germline, CDR1 is KGHDR and CDR2 SFDVKD. Trimming removed 2 bases at V and 1 base at J, with 10 bases between. CDR3 length equals 15 residues. CDR3: CATSDSRAANTEAFF. CDR3 DNA: TGTGCCACCAGTGATTCCCGGGCTGCGAACACTGAAGCTTTCTTT.

As concerns this clonotype: The junction differs from germline at one of its ends, possibly a read error. In DNA, the CDR3 is TGTGCCAGCAGTTACCGGGACCACTCTGGAAACGCCATATATTTT. As protein: CASSYRDHSGNAIYF. This chain uses TRBV6-6 with TRBJ1-3; a possible D gene is TRBD1 (5 bases). CDR1 and CDR2 from the germline V gene are MNHNY and SVGAGI (reference sequence). CDR3 length: 15 residues.

The V and J genes are TRBV3-1 and TRBJ2-4; TRBD2 might be the D (6 bases). The CDR3 length is 16 residues. Trimming pared 1 base from V and 2 bases from J, leaving 12 bases between. Germline V CDR1 and CDR2: LGHDT, YNNKEL (reference sequence). The CDR3 spells CASSQAPGVTKNIQYF. The CDR3 DNA follows: TGTGCCAGCAGCCAAGCCCCGGGAGTCACCAAAAACATTCAGTACTTC. The variable domain in full, completed from reference TRBV3-1 and TRBJ2-4, reads DTAVSQTPKYLVTQMGNDKSIKCEQNLGHDTMYWYKQDSKKFLKIMFSYNNKELIINETVPNRFSPKSPDKAHLNLHINSLELGDSAVYFCASSQAPGVTKNIQYFGAGTRLSVL.

On this clonotype itself: At one end, the junction sequence differs from germline, possibly due to a read error. The rearrangement joins TRBV27 to TRBJ2-7, with D perhaps matching TRBD1 or TRBD2 (6 bases each). The germline gives CDR1 MNHEY, CDR2 SMNVEV (reference sequence). This CDR3 is built from 16 residues. The CDR3 protein is CASNKVGGQSSYEEYF. The CDR3 DNA sequence: TGTGCCAGCAATAAGGTGGGGGGCCAGAGCTCCTACGAGGAGTACTTC.

This clonotype was seen only a few times. The chain employs TRBV7-8 and TRBJ2-1; D is undetermined. CDR3 size: 14 residues. V gave up 5 bases and J gave up 6 bases, with 14 bases separating them. Germline V gene lookup returns CDR1 SGHVS and CDR2 FQNEAQ. CDR3 region: CASSLGPRRNEQFF. Written as DNA, the CDR3 is TGTGCCAGCAGCCTAGGGCCCAGACGCAATGAGCAGTTCTTC.

The chain recombines TRBV28 with TRBJ2-3; 10 nucleotides match TRBD1. The ends lost 8 bases at V and 4 bases at J; junction bases unmatched: 9. The CDR3 extends over 15 amino acids. CDR1 is MDHEN, CDR2 SYDVKM, per germline. The chain's CDR3 is CASGGLTGGADTQYF. As DNA, the CDR3 is TGTGCCAGCGGAGGTTTGACAGGGGGCGCAGATACGCAGTATTTT.

This clonotype was seen many times. The rearrangement joins TRBV27 to TRBJ2-7, with TRBD2 matching 10 bases. Germline trimming cut 6 bases from V and 5 bases from J; bases unmatched to any gene: 7. Germline V CDR1 and CDR2: MNHEY, SMNVEV (reference sequence). This CDR3 has 14 residues. This CDR3 is CASRGLANSNEQYF. CDR3 nucleotides: TGTGCCAGCAGGGGACTAGCGAATTCGAACGAGCAGTACTTC.

This chain joins TRBV4-3 and TRBJ2-3; maybe TRBD1 (6 bases). From germline, CDR1 is LGHNA and CDR2 YSLEER. CDR3 length: 14 amino acids. With 3 bases removed from V and 2 bases from J, the gap between germline ends came to 9 bases. The CDR3 region has the DNA TGCGCCAGCAGCCACAGGACAGCCACAGATACGCAGTATTTT. Residues: CASSHRTATDTQYF.

This clonotype was counted ten times or more. The CDR3 nucleotides are TGTGCCAGCAGCTCCCGACTAGCGGGAGGGCCGTACAATGAGCAGTTCTTC. Its protein product is CASSSRLAGGPYNEQFF. The chain uses TRBV27 and TRBJ2-1; 14 bases align to TRBD2. The J segment lost 4 bases and the V segment lost 6 bases, leaving 8 bases of the junction unmatched. Germline lookup yields CDR1 MNHEY and CDR2 SMNVEV (reference sequence). The CDR3 sequence is 17 residues long.

This chain connects TRBV27 to TRBJ2-7; TRBD2 might be the D (5 bases). The DNA end is more similar to TRBJ2-1, so the J call may be wrong. The germline V gene has CDR1 MNHEY and CDR2 SMNVEV (reference sequence). The CDR3 is made up of 16 amino acids. In nucleotides, the CDR3 is TGTGCCAGCAATTACATAGCGTTTAGCTCCTACAATGAGCAGTTCTTC. Its translation is CASNYIAFSSYNEQFF.

This clonotype showed up just a few times. The V call is TRBV4-3, the J call TRBJ2-1; TRBD2 matches at 11 bases. CDR3 length: 17 amino acids. Trimming cost V 1 base and J 5 bases; bases outside gene matches: 7. Germline assignment: CDR1 LGHNA and CDR2 YSLEER. CDR3 loop: CASSQGVGTSGNNEQFF. CDR3 sequence (DNA): TGCGCCAGCAGCCAAGGAGTGGGGACTAGCGGAAACAATGAGCAGTTCTTC.

The chain uses TRBV12-3 or TRBV12-4 and TRBJ1-2; 8 bases are a match to TRBD1. V shed 6 bases, J shed 8 bases, and the junction held 8 bases outside the gene matches. The CDR3 is made up of 13 amino acids. The DNA for the CDR3 is TGTGCCAGCAGCAAACCCACAGGGGGGGGCTACACCTTC. As protein: CASSKPTGGGYTF.

This chain links TRBV12-3 or TRBV12-4 with TRBJ1-1, with TRBD1 matching 8 bases. Trimming at V came to 6 bases and at J to 5 bases, leaving 11 bases not matched to a gene. The CDR3 spans 15 residues. CDR3 sequence: CASREDRAGATEAFF. DNA for the CDR3: TGTGCCAGCAGAGAGGACAGGGCTGGGGCAACTGAAGCTTTCTTT.

Of note for this clonotype: Possible read error: a much larger clone is one base away. CDR3 in amino acids: CASSYMARDRESYKQYF. DNA for the CDR3: TGTGCCAGCAGTTATATGGCCCGGGACAGGGAGTCCTACAAGCAGTACTTC. This chain joins TRBV6-2 or TRBV6-3 and TRBJ2-7; TRBD1 matches 9 bases. The CDR3 runs 17 residues. Germline lookup yields CDR1 MNHEY and CDR2 SVGEGT.